The text below deals with one TCR beta chain. Clones were sequenced by immunoSEQ multiplex PCR, and TCRdb holds only the in-frame ones, with some missing. Among around 300,000 clones listed, 88% were seen once. The treatment is: roughly 18 received Ad26.COV2.S at low or high dose, single or two shots; five or six received placebo; per-sample allocation not given. Sample collection was performed on day 63 after the first vaccine or placebo injection. The sample came from a Boston adult aged 18-55 years. This record belongs to a study of Ad26.COV2.S vaccination and SARS-CoV-2 variants. This sequence was found in a person aged 18-60 years who received the Ad26.COV2.S COVID-19 vaccine or a placebo. The sequences come from peripheral blood, collected in a trial of Ad26.COV2.S vaccine versus placebo.

CDR3 DNA: TGTGCCACCAGCAGAGACCCCGGGGGGAGTGGGGGCTTAACGGCAGATACGCAGTATTTT. Its translation is CATSRDPGGSGGLTADTQYF. The genes are TRBV15 and TRBJ2-3, with TRBD2 as a possible D gene (7 bases). The germline V gene encodes CDR1 LNHNV and CDR2 YYDKDF (reference sequence). The CDR3 has 20 residues. V lost 0 bases and J 4 bases, leaving 26 bases between the germline ends.